This T cell receptor beta chain emerged from a study of cytomegalovirus exposure and HLA in healthy donors. Trimming took off 0 bases at V and 5 bases at J, with 14 bases between the two ends. The germline V gene encodes CDR1 SGDLS and CDR2 YYNGEE. The CDR3 is made up of 15 amino acids. This clone was detected only once. The repertoire was sequenced with immunoSEQ multiplex PCR; TCRdb's copy has only in-frame clones and lacks some. The sample has more than 250,000 clones, roughly nine tenths seen once; the top ten hold 0.95% to 1.5%. The TCR comes from a young woman in good health and CMV-seropositive. The sequenced sample consisted of PBMCs. The J gene is TRBJ1-2, the V gene TRBV9; D is perhaps TRBD1 (5 bases). The CDR3 loop reads CASSVVATGTYGYTF. CDR3 DNA sequence: TGTGCCAGCAGCGTAGTTGCAACAGGAACGTATGGCTACACCTTC.